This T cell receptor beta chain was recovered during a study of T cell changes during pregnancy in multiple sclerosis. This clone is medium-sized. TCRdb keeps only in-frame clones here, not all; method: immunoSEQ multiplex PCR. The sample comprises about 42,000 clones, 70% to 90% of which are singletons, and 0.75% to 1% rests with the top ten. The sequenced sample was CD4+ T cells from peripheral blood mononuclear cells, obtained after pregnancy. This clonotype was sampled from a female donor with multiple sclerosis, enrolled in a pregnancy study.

The CDR3 DNA is TGTGCCTGGAGTCGCGCGGACAGTCGCAATCAGCCCCAGCATTTT. It specifies CAWSRADSRNQPQHF. This chain links TRBV30 with TRBJ1-5, with D perhaps TRBD1 (6 bases). Trimming took off 2 bases at V and 2 bases at J, with 13 bases between the two ends. The CDR3 covers 15 residues. Germline CDR1 and CDR2: GTSNPN and SVGIG (reference sequence).